The 6 T cell receptor beta chains given below trace back to one sample, sequenced in a study of response to subunit inactivated influenza vaccine. TCRdb called the RT-PCR reads again in MiXCR, with one record for every CDR3 protein. The repertoire holds a few hundred thousand distinct CDR3 sequences, with about 14% as singletons. The material was PBMCs from blood, obtained 11 to 12 days after vaccination. These receptors originate from a man between 50 and 59 years old who received an inactivated influenza vaccine.

This clonotype showed up just a few times. The gene calls are TRBV4-2 and TRBJ2-5; 14 positions match TRBD2. The junction had 10 bases not matched to a gene; V was cut back by 4 bases and J by 9 bases. This CDR3 has 16 amino acids. Germline-derived CDR1 and CDR2 are LGHNA and YNFKEQ. The CDR3 region is CASSREPLGLAGAQYF. The CDR3 DNA sequence: TGTGCCAGCAGCCGGGAACCTCTGGGACTAGCGGGGGCCCAGTACTTC.

The CDR3 protein is CASSHEGTDTQYF. The CDR3 DNA follows: TGTGCCAGCAGTCACGAGGGGACCGATACGCAGTATTTT. This chain uses TRBV6-5 with TRBJ2-3, with D perhaps assigned TRBD1 or TRBD2 (5 bases each). This CDR3 has 13 amino acids. V was shortened by 5 bases and J by 6 bases, with 12 bases between the two germline ends. The germline CDR1 and CDR2 sequences are MNHEY and SVGAGI.

The chain carries TRBV12-3 or TRBV12-4 and TRBJ2-7; 8 bases fit TRBD2. V shed 6 bases, J shed 6 bases, and the junction held 10 bases outside the gene matches. The CDR3 covers 14 residues. The CDR3 nucleotides read TGTGCCAGCAGCCCCCTGGGGGCGGGAGGCGAGCAGTACTTC. Protein sequence: CASSPLGAGGEQYF.

DNA for the CDR3: TGTGCCAGCAGCTCCCTCGCGGGGAGCGGGGGAAGGGTAAATGAGCAGTTCTTC. It specifies CASSSLAGSGGRVNEQFF. The rearrangement uses TRBV11-1 and TRBJ2-1, with 8 bases aligning to TRBD2. V lost 4 bases and J lost 7; bases outside the gene matches: 18. This CDR3 is built from 18 residues. In germline, CDR1 is SGHAT, CDR2 FQDESV (reference sequence). Filled out from reference TRBV11-1 and TRBJ2-1, the complete variable domain reads EAEVAQSPRYKITEKSQAVAFWCDPISGHATLYWYRQILGQGPELLVQFQDESVVDDSQLPKDRFSAERLKGVDSTLKIQPAELGDSAMYLCASSSLAGSGGRVNEQFFGPGTRLTVL.

The table lists this clonotype with a few counts. The J gene is TRBJ1-4, the V gene TRBV3-1; weak D call: TRBD1 (5 bases). The germline V gene encodes CDR1 LGHDT and CDR2 YNNKEL (reference sequence). The CDR3 is 14 residues long. V shed 1 base and J shed 8 bases, with 11 bases lying between them. CDR3 sequence: CASSQGGVGEKLFF. The DNA for the CDR3 is TGTGCCAGCAGCCAAGGAGGGGTCGGCGAAAAACTGTTTTTT.

Comments on this clonotype: This clone may be a read error of a much larger clone one base away. The chain uses TRBV11-2 and TRBJ2-1; 9 bases map to TRBD1. In germline, CDR1 is SGHAT, CDR2 FQNNGV. The length of the CDR3 is 15 residues. Trimming cost V 4 bases and J 7 bases; bases outside gene matches: 8. DNA for the CDR3: TGTGCCAGCAGCTCGACCAGGACAGGGGTGAATGAGCAGTTCTTC. This encodes CASSSTRTGVNEQFF.